This T cell receptor (beta chain) was found in a study of T cell changes during pregnancy in multiple sclerosis. Sequencing was performed with immunoSEQ multiplex PCR; in TCRdb, only in-frame clones are kept and a portion is missing. Here the sample spans roughly 33,000 clones, around 93% being singletons. This receptor was taken from a female donor in good health, enrolled as a control in a pregnancy study. This specimen was CD4+ T cells from peripheral blood mononuclear cells, taken in the third trimester of pregnancy.

The CDR3 region is CASRDRGSSYEQYF. In nucleotides, the CDR3 is TGTGCCAGTCGCGACAGGGGGAGCTCCTACGAGCAGTACTTC. This chain uses TRBV7-9 with TRBJ2-7; 9 bases fit TRBD1. The germline V gene encodes CDR1 SEHNR and CDR2 FQNEAQ (reference sequence). The CDR3 extends over 14 amino acids. The junction had 6 bases not matched to a gene; V was cut back by 9 bases and J by 0 bases.